This T cell receptor (beta chain) was documented in a study of post-analysis software for immune sequencing data. Whole-study findings and limits: In patients, TRBV5-6, TRBV5-1 and TRBV20-1 belonged to roughly five TRBV segments found more frequently than in controls.

Trimming took 0 bases from V and 5 from J; bases not matched to a gene: 12. The V gene's germline CDR1 is DFQATT and CDR2 SNEGSKA (reference sequence). CDR3 length equals 16 residues. Carried by the TCR beta cDNA libraries were unique molecular identifiers. TCRdb re-called the PCR reads through MiXCR, storing one row per CDR3 protein. Here the sample spans hundreds of thousands of distinct CDR3 sequences, 30% being singletons. This clonotype has more than one count but fewer than ten. Its antigen is still unknown. This chain uses TRBV20-1 with TRBJ2-5, with 7 positions matching TRBD2. The source of this sequence is a girl between 10 and 17 years old with multiple sclerosis. Sequenced sample: blood. The CDR3 DNA sequence: TGCAGTGCTAGAGATAAAAGCGGCAGTAGCGGGGAGACCCAGTACTTC. Protein sequence: CSARDKSGSSGETQYF.